This note documents a single T cell receptor beta chain sequence. Its antigen is unknown. Germline V gene lookup returns CDR1 KGHSH and CDR2 LQKENI. Between the trimmed V and J ends, which lost 2 bases and 3 bases, there was a span of 8 bases. This CDR3 has 13 residues. These data originate in a study of pediatric ulcerative colitis. The rectum was sampled with one to two pinch biopsies at colonoscopy. Profiled with immunoSEQ multiplex PCR; TCRdb holds only in-frame clones, not every one. This table holds approximately 40,000 clones, around 78% found once. Overall study findings and caveats: Ulcerative colitis patients shared more blood-rectal clones than controls.

This TCR derives from a boy between 10 and 17 years old with moderate ulcerative colitis. Sequencing was performed on gut tissue. The genes are TRBV18 and TRBJ2-7, with unresolved D. This CDR3 reads CASSPTVDYEQYF. CDR3 nucleotides: TGTGCCAGCTCACCAACGGTCGACTACGAGCAGTACTTC.